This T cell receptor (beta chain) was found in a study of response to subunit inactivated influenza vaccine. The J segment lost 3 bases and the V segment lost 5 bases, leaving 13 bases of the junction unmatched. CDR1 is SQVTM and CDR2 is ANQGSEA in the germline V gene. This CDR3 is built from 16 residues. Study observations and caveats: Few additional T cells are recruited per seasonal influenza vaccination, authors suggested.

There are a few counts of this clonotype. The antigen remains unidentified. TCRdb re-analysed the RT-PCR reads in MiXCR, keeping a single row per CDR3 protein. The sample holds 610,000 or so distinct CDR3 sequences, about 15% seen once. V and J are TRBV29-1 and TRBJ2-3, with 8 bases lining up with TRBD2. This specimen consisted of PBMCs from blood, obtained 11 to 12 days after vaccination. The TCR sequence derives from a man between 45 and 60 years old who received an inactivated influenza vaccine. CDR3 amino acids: CSVYRGGQVNTDTQYF. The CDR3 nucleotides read TGCAGCGTTTATCGGGGGGGCCAAGTCAATACAGATACGCAGTATTTT.